Shown below are 21 T cell receptor beta chains from a single sample sequenced in a study of CD8+ T cells in alopecia areata. Treatment of the sample: oral pan-JAK inhibitor, 5-10 mg twice daily. Extracted RNA was reverse transcribed, and the resulting cDNA served as sequencing template. Assay: immunoSEQ multiplex PCR; the TCRdb copy retains only in-frame clones and omits some. The sample records hundreds of thousands of clones, roughly 60% being singletons. This sample comprised CD4+ T cells sorted from blood, obtained at week 24, from a patient treated with tofacitinib. Receptor source: a human donor with alopecia areata.

The chain carries TRBV30 and TRBJ2-7; TRBD1 agrees at 11 bases. V shed 4 bases and J 1 base; nucleotides not matched to a gene: 3. Germline values: CDR1 GTSNPN, CDR2 SVGIG (reference sequence). This CDR3 has 14 residues. CDR3 nucleotides: TGTGCCTGGAATCGGGACAGGGGGTCCTACGAGCAGTACTTC. This translates into CAWNRDRGSYEQYF.

The chain carries TRBV5-1 and TRBJ2-5, with TRBD2 matching 12 bases. Germline CDR1 is SGHRS and CDR2 is YFSETQ. With V trimmed by 4 bases and J by 5 bases, 6 bases remained unmatched. The CDR3 totals 15 residues. CDR3 bases: TGCGCCAGCAGCATGCTGGGGACTAGCGGGGAGACCCAGTACTTC. Amino acid sequence: CASSMLGTSGETQYF.

The rearrangement uses TRBV2 and TRBJ1-2; D is ambiguous. CDR1 and CDR2 from the germline V gene are SNHLY and FYNNEI. This CDR3 is 11 amino acids long. Trimming removed 8 bases at V and 4 bases at J, with 8 bases between. The CDR3 loop reads CASREVYGYTF. In DNA form, the CDR3 reads TGTGCCAGCCGGGAGGTCTATGGCTACACCTTC.

CDR3 sequence (DNA): TGTGCCTGTTTAAGGGACCCCTACGAGCAGTACTTC. This encodes CACLRDPYEQYF. This chain connects TRBV30 to TRBJ2-7; D might be TRBD1 or TRBD2, each matching 5 bases. V gave up 6 bases and J gave up 2 bases, with 11 bases separating them. Germline loops: CDR1 GTSNPN, CDR2 SVGIG (reference sequence). The CDR3 is made up of 12 amino acids.

A few counts support this clone. The genes are TRBV5-6 and TRBJ1-6, with D tentatively TRBD1 (6 bases). Trimming took 3 bases from V and 7 from J, leaving 14 bases between them. CDR1 and CDR2 from the germline V gene are SGHDT and YYEEEE. This CDR3 has 15 residues. The CDR3 spells CASSSDRLPNSPLHF. For the CDR3, the DNA is TGTGCCAGCAGCTCGGACAGACTTCCAAATTCACCCCTCCACTTT.

This clone was counted only a few times. This sequence joins TRBV2 and TRBJ1-5, with TRBD1 matching 8 bases. Losses at the gene ends were 6 bases for V and 0 bases for J; bases not matched to a gene: 10. Germline V lookup: CDR1 SNHLY, CDR2 FYNNEI. There are 17 residues in the CDR3. This chain's CDR3 is CASREILGQASNQPQHF. CDR3 DNA: TGTGCCAGCAGGGAGATACTGGGACAGGCTAGCAATCAGCCCCAGCATTTT.

The genes are TRBV18 and TRBJ2-7; 13 bases fit TRBD2. The V gene's germline CDR1 is KGHSH and CDR2 LQKENI. The CDR3 runs to 17 residues. The junction had 10 bases not matched to a gene; V was cut back by 6 bases and J by 2 bases. CDR3 DNA: TGTGCCAGCTCCCTAACTAGCGGGGGGGTCCAAACCTACGAGCAGTACTTC. Translating gives CASSLTSGGVQTYEQYF.

This clone was seen a handful of times. The gene calls are TRBV30 and TRBJ2-7, with D perhaps matching TRBD1 (6 bases). This CDR3 is built from 12 residues. Germline V gives CDR1 GTSNPN, CDR2 SVGIG (reference sequence). CDR3 nucleotide sequence: TGTGCATTCTCTCAGGGGTTCTACGAGCAGTACTTC. It translates to CAFSQGFYEQYF.

This clone was seen a few times. This chain connects TRBV2 to TRBJ2-3, with 7 positions matching TRBD2. Germline CDR1 SNHLY, CDR2 FYNNEI. V shed 1 base, J shed 0 bases, and the junction held 7 bases outside the gene matches. The CDR3 has 17 amino acids. CDR3 region: CASSEEGREPSTDTQYF. CDR3 in DNA: TGTGCCAGCAGTGAAGAAGGGCGGGAGCCTAGCACAGATACGCAGTATTTT.

The chain employs TRBV28 and TRBJ1-2; tentative D call: TRBD1 (5 bases). CDR1 and CDR2 (germline): MDHEN, SYDVKM. Trimming took off 7 bases at V and 6 bases at J, with 21 bases between the two ends. The CDR3 is made up of 15 amino acids. The CDR3 sequence: CASTLLGSGGDGYTF. The CDR3 nucleotides are TGTGCCAGCACCCTTCTCGGGTCCGGAGGGGATGGCTACACCTTC.

This rearrangement joins TRBV20-1 to TRBJ2-7; D call uncertain. Trimming took 6 bases from V and 5 from J, leaving 8 bases between them. There are 10 residues in the CDR3. Per the germline V gene, CDR1 is DFQATT and CDR2 is SNEGSKA (reference sequence). The CDR3 bases are TGCAGTGCCACACAGAACGAGCAGTACTTC. As protein: CSATQNEQYF.

V and J are TRBV27 and TRBJ2-5; 14 bases match TRBD2. Per germline, CDR1 MNHEY and CDR2 SMNVEV (reference sequence). The CDR3 has 14 residues. Trimming cost V 7 bases and J 7 bases; bases outside gene matches: 5. CDR3: CASTTSGGAGTQYF. DNA for the CDR3: TGTGCCAGCACGACTAGCGGGGGGGCAGGGACCCAGTACTTC.

The chain joins TRBV6-5 to TRBJ1-1, with D unresolved. The V gene lost 6 bases and the J gene lost 0 bases, with 11 bases spanning the gap. This CDR3 region has 14 residues. The germline V gene encodes CDR1 MNHEY and CDR2 SVGAGI. The CDR3 DNA reads TGTGCCAGCAGACTCGGACGGCTGAACACTGAAGCTTTCTTT. It codes for CASRLGRLNTEAFF.

The chain links TRBV27 to TRBJ2-7, with 7 nucleotides matching TRBD1. The germline V gene encodes CDR1 MNHEY and CDR2 SMNVEV (reference sequence). After removal of 2 bases from V and 2 bases from J, the junction contained 9 bases not matched to a gene. CDR3 length equals 16 residues. CDR3 amino acids: CASSLAPGQNPYEQYF. DNA of the CDR3: TGTGCCAGCAGTTTAGCCCCGGGACAGAACCCCTACGAGCAGTACTTC.

This clone was seen only a few times. This chain uses TRBV4-2 with TRBJ2-7, with D possibly matching TRBD2 (5 bases). This CDR3 comprises 13 residues. The germline V gene encodes CDR1 LGHNA and CDR2 YNFKEQ. Trimming cost V 1 base and J 3 bases, with 7 bases left between them. CDR3 in DNA: TGTGCCAGCAGCCAAGCTACTAGCTACGAGCAGTACTTC. Its protein product is CASSQATSYEQYF.

This rearrangement joins TRBV29-1 to TRBJ2-5; D is unclear. Germline V gene sequence: CDR1 SQVTM, CDR2 ANQGSEA. The CDR3 has 13 residues. The ends were cut back, 4 bases at V and 5 bases at J, with 14 bases in the middle. CDR3 residues: CSVGSGPRETQYF. The CDR3 nucleotides read TGCAGCGTTGGATCAGGCCCGCGGGAGACCCAGTACTTC.

In this sample, this clone turned up once. This rearrangement joins TRBV29-1 to TRBJ1-1; D is ambiguous. Germline V lookup: CDR1 SQVTM, CDR2 ANQGSEA. Trimming shortened V by 5 bases and J by 3 bases, and 19 bases separated the two germline ends. This CDR3 has 15 amino acids. The CDR3 reads CSVSPRLAAHTEAFF. The CDR3 DNA reads TGCAGCGTTTCCCCCCGGCTGGCAGCTCACACTGAAGCTTTCTTT.

This clone was recorded only once. The chain has TRBV7-9 and TRBJ1-1; D ambiguous. Trimming took 2 bases from V and 7 from J, leaving 5 bases between them. The germline V gene encodes CDR1 SEHNR and CDR2 FQNEAQ (reference sequence). This CDR3 region has 11 residues. The CDR3 loop is CASSLSLEAFF. The CDR3, as DNA: TGTGCCAGCAGCTTATCTCTTGAAGCTTTCTTT.

The gene calls are TRBV4-3 and TRBJ1-6; D uncertain. This CDR3 has 14 amino acids. Trimming stripped 0 bases from V and 8 bases from J, with 8 bases between. The germline V gene has CDR1 LGHNA and CDR2 YSLEER. CDR3 residues: CASSQDISYSPLHF. The CDR3 nucleotides are TGCGCCAGCAGCCAAGACATCTCTTATTCACCCCTCCACTTT.

This clone was picked up a small number of times. The chain combines TRBV29-1 with TRBJ1-2; maybe TRBD1 (6 bases). The ends were cut back, 3 bases at V and 6 bases at J, with 17 bases in the middle. In germline, CDR1 is SQVTM, CDR2 ANQGSEA. The CDR3 runs 14 residues. The CDR3 region is CSVESTGYNDGYTF. CDR3 coding DNA: TGCAGCGTTGAGTCGACAGGTTACAATGATGGCTACACCTTC.

This clone was counted a few times. The rearrangement uses TRBV21-1 and TRBJ2-7; the table's D gene call, TRBD1, was not cross checked with the DNA. TRBV21-1 is a recognized pseudogene. CDR3 size: 13 residues. CDR3 sequence: CASSPPGHYEQYF. In DNA, the CDR3 is TGTGCCAGCAGCCCGCCGGGACACTACGAGCAGTACTTC.